These 4 T cell receptor beta chains were sequenced from one sample in a study of identical twins. TCRdb called the 5' RACE reads again in MiXCR, with one record for every CDR3 protein. This sample carries under 900,000 distinct CDR3 sequences, over 9% of them seen once, and the ten largest clones take about 1.6%. Separately, the same data were catalogued under a study of yellow fever vaccine responses in identical twins.

Sequenced: PBMCs. Receptors were obtained from a young woman in good health.

This clonotype was seen a handful of times. This rearrangement joins TRBV20-1 to TRBJ2-1, with D possibly matching TRBD2 (7 bases). Trimming removed 7 bases from V and 9 bases from J, with 16 bases in between. CDR3 length: 12 residues. The V gene's germline CDR1 is DFQATT and CDR2 SNEGSKA (reference sequence). As DNA, the CDR3 is TGCAGTGTCGGACAGCGGGGTGTTGAGCAGTTCTTC. Translating it yields CSVGQRGVEQFF.

The table lists this clonotype with a few counts. The chain recombines TRBV10-2 with TRBJ2-7; D gene ambiguous. From germline, CDR1 is WSHSY and CDR2 SAAADI. Deletions cut 1 base from V and 0 bases from J, with 4 bases between. The CDR3 consists of 13 residues. In nucleotides, the CDR3 is TGCGCCAGCAGTGAGTGGGACTCCTACGAGCAGTACTTC. Translating gives CASSEWDSYEQYF.

This clonotype was observed a few times. CDR3 sequence: CASSAGSNYGYTF. In DNA, the CDR3 is TGCGCCAGCAGCGCGGGGTCTAACTATGGCTACACCTTC. The V and J genes are TRBV5-1 and TRBJ1-2; D not resolved. Germline CDR1 and CDR2: SGHRS and YFSETQ. CDR3 length: 13 amino acids. Trimming left V 4 bases short and J 0 bases short, with 7 bases between.

There are many counts of this clonotype. V gene TRBV24-1 combines with J gene TRBJ2-5, with 7 nucleotides matching TRBD2. CDR3 length equals 14 residues. In germline, CDR1 is KGHDR, CDR2 SFDVKD. V was pared by 9 bases and J by 1 base, with 7 bases of the junction left unmatched. The CDR3 DNA reads TGTGCCACCGGAGCGGGAAGACCCCAAGAGACCCAGTACTTC. Translation: CATGAGRPQETQYF.